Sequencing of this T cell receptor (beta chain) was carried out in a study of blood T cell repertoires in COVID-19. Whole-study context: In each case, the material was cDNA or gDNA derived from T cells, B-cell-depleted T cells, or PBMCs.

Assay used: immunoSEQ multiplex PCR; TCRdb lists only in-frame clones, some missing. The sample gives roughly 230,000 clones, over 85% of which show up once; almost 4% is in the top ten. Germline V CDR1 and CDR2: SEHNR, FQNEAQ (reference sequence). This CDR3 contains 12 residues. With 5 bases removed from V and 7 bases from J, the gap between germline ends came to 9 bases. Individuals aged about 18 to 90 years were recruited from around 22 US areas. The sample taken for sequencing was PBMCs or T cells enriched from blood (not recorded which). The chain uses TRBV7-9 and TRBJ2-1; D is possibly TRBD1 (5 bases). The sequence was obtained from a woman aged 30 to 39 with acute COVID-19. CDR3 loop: CASSPDRNEQFF. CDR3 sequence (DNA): TGTGCCAGCAGCCCTGACAGAAATGAGCAGTTCTTC.